These 32 T cell receptor beta chains were all obtained from the same sample, sequenced in a study of cytomegalovirus exposure and HLA in healthy donors. The protocol was immunoSEQ multiplex PCR, while the TCRdb copy is restricted to in-frame clones and leaves out a portion. The table records 300,000 to 350,000 clones, over 75% of them present only once. The sequencing input was PBMCs. The receptors come from a young man in good health and CMV-seronegative.

The chain links TRBV5-1 to TRBJ1-6, with TRBD1 as a possible D gene (5 bases). Germline loops: CDR1 SGHRS, CDR2 YFSETQ. The CDR3 covers 16 residues. Trimming shortened V by 2 bases and J by 2 bases, and 11 bases separated the two germline ends. CDR3 loop: CASSFGAGPYNSPLHF. In nucleotides, the CDR3 is TGCGCCAGCAGCTTTGGGGCAGGCCCCTATAATTCACCCCTCCACTTT.

This rearrangement joins TRBV6-1 to TRBJ1-5; a possible D gene is TRBD1 (5 bases). Germline CDR1 reads MNHNS; CDR2 reads SASEGT. The CDR3 extends over 14 amino acids. The V end was cut by 2 bases, the J end by 5 bases, with 10 bases between. The DNA of the CDR3 is TGTGCCAGCAGTGAATCTCGGGGGGATCAGCCCCAGCATTTT. Encoded protein: CASSESRGDQPQHF.

The CDR3 region has the DNA TGTGCCAGCAGCTCGACCGGGTACTTGGATGGCTACACCTTC. Its translation: CASSSTGYLDGYTF. The genes are TRBV7-9 and TRBJ1-2, with D hard to call. Per germline, CDR1 SEHNR and CDR2 FQNEAQ (reference sequence). The CDR3 length is 14 residues. V gave up 4 bases and J gave up 6 bases, with 15 bases separating them.

This chain connects TRBV5-1 to TRBJ2-5; 7 bases fit TRBD2. J gave up 5 bases and V 0 bases, and 7 bases lay outside the gene matches. Germline CDR1 and CDR2: SGHRS and YFSETQ. This CDR3 region has 15 residues. CDR3 nucleotide sequence: TGCGCCAGCAGCTTGGATGCGGGGGTTTTGGAGACCCAGTACTTC. It encodes CASSLDAGVLETQYF.

The genes are TRBV7-9 and TRBJ2-5; D is perhaps TRBD2 (6 bases). The V gene's germline CDR1 is SEHNR and CDR2 FQNEAQ (reference sequence). The CDR3 covers 13 residues. The V and J ends lost 5 bases and 2 bases respectively, with 9 bases between them. The CDR3 DNA reads as TGTGCCAGCAGCCGGGGGATTCAAGAGACCCAGTACTTC. Protein sequence: CASSRGIQETQYF.

This chain links TRBV2 with TRBJ1-2, with TRBD1 as a possible D gene (5 bases). The V end lost 4 bases, the J end lost 0 bases, and 15 bases lay between the germline ends. This CDR3 comprises 16 residues. Per germline, CDR1 SNHLY and CDR2 FYNNEI. The CDR3 sequence: CASSGDSWSTNYGYTF. CDR3 bases: TGTGCCAGCAGTGGGGACTCCTGGAGTACTAACTATGGCTACACCTTC.

The table lists this clone with a count of one. This chain uses TRBV6-6 with TRBJ2-2; D is possibly TRBD2 (6 bases). Germline CDR1 MNHNY, CDR2 SVGAGI (reference sequence). CDR3 size: 15 residues. Trimming shortened V by 5 bases and J by 3 bases, and 13 bases separated the two germline ends. CDR3 nucleotide sequence: TGTGCCAGCAGTACCGGGACTCAGTACACCGGGGAGCTGTTTTTT. Encoded protein: CASSTGTQYTGELFF.

This clone was seen only a few times. The V gene is TRBV4-3, the J gene TRBJ2-3, with 10 bases aligning to TRBD1. V lost 4 bases, J lost 5 bases, and 9 bases stayed unmatched. The CDR3 is 16 residues long. CDR1 is LGHNA, CDR2 YSLEER, per germline. In DNA, the CDR3 is TGCGCCAGCAGCCGGTCGACAGGGGGCGGTGGAGATACGCAGTATTTT. Its protein is CASSRSTGGGGDTQYF.

The chain carries TRBV29-1 and TRBJ1-1; tentative D call: TRBD1 (5 bases). Germline V gene sequence: CDR1 SQVTM, CDR2 ANQGSEA. Trimming left V 0 bases short and J 2 bases short, with 10 bases between. This CDR3 has 14 amino acids. In DNA form, the CDR3 reads TGCAGCGTTGAAGATTGGGGGGGAAACACTGAAGCTTTCTTT. It yields the protein CSVEDWGGNTEAFF.

The V and J genes are TRBV6-5 and TRBJ1-2, with D possibly being TRBD1 (5 bases). The germline V gene encodes CDR1 MNHEY and CDR2 SVGAGI. The CDR3 contains 12 residues. Trimming pared 7 bases from V and 8 bases from J, leaving 14 bases between. CDR3 coding DNA: TGTGCCAGCACCCGGGGGGTACGCGGCTACACCTTC. Its protein product is CASTRGVRGYTF.

The chain joins TRBV19 to TRBJ2-3; 7 bases are a match to TRBD1. With 4 bases clipped from V and 1 base from J, the junction kept 11 bases outside the gene matches. Germline CDR1 is LNHDA and CDR2 is SQIVND (reference sequence). The CDR3 totals 17 residues. The CDR3 nucleotides are TGTGCCAGTAGTAACCCCAGTACCGGGACAGGCACAGATACGCAGTATTTT. Protein sequence: CASSNPSTGTGTDTQYF.

The V gene is TRBV7-9, the J gene TRBJ1-4; perhaps TRBD1 as D (5 bases). The germline V and J ends were trimmed by 5 bases and 5 bases, with 12 bases remaining between them. This CDR3 region has 14 residues. The germline CDR1 and CDR2 sequences are SEHNR and FQNEAQ (reference sequence). The DNA of the CDR3 is TGTGCCAGCAGCCCAGGGATTGAAAATGAAAAACTGTTTTTT. Translating gives CASSPGIENEKLFF.

The CDR3 sequence: CASRGTQGSSYNEQFF. DNA of the CDR3: TGTGCCAGCAGGGGGACCCAGGGGAGCTCCTACAATGAGCAGTTCTTC. The rearrangement links TRBV2 to TRBJ2-1; possible D gene TRBD1, 6 bases. Germline CDR1 reads SNHLY; CDR2 reads FYNNEI. V was clipped by 6 bases and J by 0 bases, with 15 bases between them. The CDR3 runs 16 residues.

The sample holds many counts of this clone. This chain connects TRBV6-5 to TRBJ2-7, with a tentative D call TRBD2 (5 bases). Germline loops: CDR1 MNHEY, CDR2 SVGAGI. The CDR3 has 13 amino acids. Trimming removed 2 bases at V and 2 bases at J, with 7 bases between. CDR3 sequence: CASSYRGTYEQYF. Here the CDR3 DNA reads TGTGCCAGCAGTTACCGGGGTACCTACGAGCAGTACTTC.

This sequence joins TRBV7-8 and TRBJ2-3, with a tentative D call TRBD2 (6 bases). The CDR3 is 14 amino acids. Trimming pared 4 bases from V and 2 bases from J, leaving 10 bases between. Germline loops: CDR1 SGHVS, CDR2 FQNEAQ. In nucleotides, the CDR3 is TGTGCCAGCAGCTCGGGACTGCTCACAGATACGCAGTATTTT. Translation gives CASSSGLLTDTQYF.

The V and J genes are TRBV6-5 and TRBJ1-1, with D maybe TRBD1 (5 bases). The CDR3 consists of 13 residues. Germline values: CDR1 MNHEY, CDR2 SVGAGI. V was clipped by 4 bases and J by 2 bases, with 8 bases between them. CDR3 protein: CASSFGGNTEAFF. CDR3 bases: TGTGCCAGCAGTTTCGGGGGAAACACTGAAGCTTTCTTT.

V and J are TRBV7-2 and TRBJ2-7, with D tentatively TRBD1 (6 bases). CDR1 is SGHTA, CDR2 FQGNSA, per germline. V lost 3 bases and J 6 bases, leaving 15 bases between the germline ends. This CDR3 has 14 amino acids. CDR3 sequence: CASSFVAGVGEQYF. In DNA form, the CDR3 reads TGTGCCAGCAGCTTTGTGGCAGGGGTAGGCGAGCAGTACTTC.

V gene TRBV28 combines with J gene TRBJ2-7, with 9 positions matching TRBD2. V trimming: 6 bases; J trimming: 3 bases; junction bases outside the gene matches: 3. The CDR3 is made up of 13 amino acids. Germline V gene data show CDR1 as MDHEN and CDR2 as SYDVKM. The CDR3 reads CASSRGGVYEQYF. As DNA, the CDR3 is TGTGCCAGCAGCCGCGGGGGGGTCTACGAGCAGTACTTC.

V usage is TRBV2 and J usage is TRBJ2-7; 7 nucleotides align to TRBD1. The CDR3 runs to 13 residues. Germline-derived CDR1 and CDR2 are SNHLY and FYNNEI. V trimming: 6 bases; J trimming: 2 bases; junction bases outside the gene matches: 4. CDR3: CASRQGIPYEQYF. DNA for the CDR3: TGTGCCAGCAGACAGGGGATCCCCTACGAGCAGTACTTC.

The chain employs TRBV30 and TRBJ2-5, with TRBD1 identical over 9 bases. V lost 6 bases, J lost 4 bases, and 6 bases stayed unmatched. The CDR3 totals 13 residues. Germline V gene sequence: CDR1 GTSNPN, CDR2 SVGIG (reference sequence). The DNA for the CDR3 is TGTGCCTGCTCACAGGGGGCCGGAGAGACCCAGTACTTC. It translates to CACSQGAGETQYF.

V and J are TRBV30 and TRBJ2-7; 7 bases match TRBD1. Unmatched junction bases numbered 8, after V lost 6 bases and J lost 3 bases. Germline V gene sequence: CDR1 GTSNPN, CDR2 SVGIG (reference sequence). The CDR3 loop spans 13 amino acids. The CDR3 here is CACFPGQDYEQYF. CDR3 in DNA: TGTGCCTGTTTCCCAGGACAGGACTACGAGCAGTACTTC.

This clone is a singleton in its sample. J is TRBJ1-1 and V is TRBV9, with 9 positions matching TRBD1. Germline V gene data show CDR1 as SGDLS and CDR2 as YYNGEE. The CDR3 covers 13 residues. J lost 4 bases, V lost 4 bases, and 2 bases had no gene match. The CDR3 bases are TGTGCCAGCAGCCCGACAGGGGGCACTGAAGCTTTCTTT. It translates to CASSPTGGTEAFF. The variable domain in full, with the rest retrieved from reference TRBV9 and TRBJ1-1, is DSGVTQTPKHLITATGQRVTLRCSPRSGDLSVYWYQQSLDQGLQFLIQYYNGEERAKGNILERFSAQQFPDLHSELNLSSLELGDSALYFCASSPTGGTEAFFGQGTRLTVV.

The genes are TRBV19 and TRBJ1-5; TRBD1 aligns across 7 bases. V shed 3 bases and J 4 bases; nucleotides not matched to a gene: 15. Germline V gene data show CDR1 as LNHDA and CDR2 as SQIVND (reference sequence). This CDR3 comprises 18 residues. The CDR3 loop reads CASSMGWEGGWGNQPQHF. In DNA form, the CDR3 reads TGTGCCAGTAGTATGGGATGGGAAGGGGGCTGGGGGAATCAGCCCCAGCATTTT.

The CDR3: CASSPLTGSEQFF. CDR3 in DNA: TGCGCCAGCAGCCCGTTGACGGGGTCAGAGCAGTTCTTC. J is TRBJ2-1 and V is TRBV4-1; the D gene is possibly TRBD2 (5 bases). CDR1 is MGHRA and CDR2 is YSYEKL in the germline V gene. This CDR3 is 13 amino acids long. Trimming stripped 4 bases from V and 10 bases from J, with 14 bases between.

The V gene is TRBV28, the J gene TRBJ2-3; 11 bases fit TRBD2. The CDR3 is made up of 16 amino acids. The V and J ends lost 7 bases and 3 bases, in that order; junction bases with no gene match: 9. Per the germline V gene, CDR1 is MDHEN and CDR2 is SYDVKM. The CDR3 sequence: CASTLLAGGGTDTQYF. The CDR3 coding sequence is TGTGCCAGCACCCTTCTAGCGGGGGGCGGAACAGATACGCAGTATTTT.

The chain links TRBV2 to TRBJ2-2; 12 bases fit TRBD2. J gave up 8 bases and V 6 bases, and 10 bases lay outside the gene matches. This CDR3 region has 16 residues. CDR1 is SNHLY and CDR2 is FYNNEI in the germline V gene. The CDR3 coding sequence is TGTGCCAGCAGCCGCCTAGCGGGGGGGCCTAGTGGGGAGCTGTTTTTT. Amino acid sequence: CASSRLAGGPSGELFF.

The chain couples TRBV7-9 to TRBJ2-3, with 7 bases matching TRBD1. CDR3 length: 14 amino acids. Germline V gene lookup returns CDR1 SEHNR and CDR2 FQNEAQ (reference sequence). Trimming took 5 bases from V and 5 from J; bases not matched to a gene: 7. Here the CDR3 DNA reads TGTGCCAGCAGCAAACAGGGGTTCGGAGATACGCAGTATTTT. This encodes CASSKQGFGDTQYF.

The gene calls are TRBV7-9 and TRBJ2-7; 10 bases are a match to TRBD1. V shed 6 bases and J 7 bases; nucleotides not matched to a gene: 6. The CDR3 runs 13 residues. CDR1 is SEHNR and CDR2 is FQNEAQ in the germline V gene (reference sequence). CDR3 coding DNA: TGTGCCAGCAGGGCCGGGACAGGGGTTGAGCAGTACTTC. Protein sequence: CASRAGTGVEQYF.

The chain joins TRBV4-3 to TRBJ1-1, with D unresolved. The CDR3 has 14 residues. V dropped 0 bases and J dropped 4 bases, with 9 bases sitting between them. Germline lookup yields CDR1 LGHNA and CDR2 YSLEER. The CDR3 bases are TGCGCCAGCAGCCAAGATCTCGGCGGCACTGAAGCTTTCTTT. This encodes CASSQDLGGTEAFF.

The V gene is TRBV9, the J gene TRBJ2-1; 16 bases align to TRBD2. The CDR3 consists of 18 residues. Per germline, CDR1 SGDLS and CDR2 YYNGEE. V shed 3 bases, J shed 2 bases, and the junction held 5 bases outside the gene matches. This CDR3 reads CASSAGLAGGPPYNEQFF. For the CDR3, the DNA is TGTGCCAGCAGCGCGGGACTAGCGGGGGGGCCTCCCTACAATGAGCAGTTCTTC.

V usage is TRBV5-1 and J usage is TRBJ2-2; unclear D gene. The CDR3 contains 15 residues. Trimming removed 2 bases from V and 5 bases from J, with 13 bases in between. Looked up from germline, CDR1 is SGHRS and CDR2 is YFSETQ. In nucleotides, the CDR3 is TGCGCCAGCAGCTTAGTTGAGAGCAGGACCGGGGAGCTGTTTTTT. It specifies CASSLVESRTGELFF.

This clone was recorded a few times. The chain joins TRBV6-6 to TRBJ2-7; 7 nucleotides line up with TRBD1. There are 13 residues in the CDR3. V was clipped by 5 bases and J by 6 bases; unmatched bases: 7. Germline CDR1 is MNHNY and CDR2 is SVGAGI (reference sequence). In nucleotides, the CDR3 is TGTGCCAGCAGTGTGAGACAGGGAGCCGAGCAGTACTTC. Its protein product is CASSVRQGAEQYF.